The entry below describes one TCR beta chain. This record belongs to a study of blood T cell repertoires in COVID-19. Study-wide context: COVID-19 samples collected from the United States, Italy and Spain covered acute and convalescent phases. From T cells, B-cell-depleted T cells, or PBMCs came the material, which was cDNA or gDNA.

The CDR3 totals 14 residues. Germline V gene lookup returns CDR1 MNHNS and CDR2 SASEGT. V lost 1 base and J lost 3, with 7 bases in between. Original processing methods: Amplification with reference gene primers provided the estimates of nucleated cell counts. The method was immunoSEQ multiplex PCR; TCRdb's version includes in-frame clones alone and lacks a portion of them. The V and J calls and clone size were taken over from that table, and D and trimming were inferred from the DNA. The sample shows about 150,000 clones, around 87% of them seen only once. The rearrangement links TRBV6-1 to TRBJ1-5, with unresolved D. The sample comprised peripheral blood. This clonotype originated in an elderly man with acute or convalescent COVID-19. The CDR3 is CASSEGGVNQPQHF. CDR3 in DNA: TGTGCCAGCAGTGAAGGGGGAGTCAATCAGCCCCAGCATTTT.